This is a list of T cell receptor beta chains from one sample in a study of blood T cell repertoires in COVID-19. Here immunoSEQ multiplex PCR was the method, and the copy in TCRdb shows in-frame clones only, minus some. The sample consists of 190,000 or so clones, 80% to 90% of them appearing once. The sample consisted of PBMCs or T cells enriched from blood (not recorded which). The receptors originated from a woman aged 18-29 years who had recovered from COVID-19. The CDR3 runs from the conserved cysteine through the conserved F or W. A D gene is named only where the DNA matches it firmly. Expanded clones are given a class, and other clones once, few, many or no size at all.

j_gene | v_gene | abundance | d_gene | CDR3aa | CDR3nt
TRBJ1-5 | TRBV2 | . | . | CASSESTGDNQPQHF | TGTGCCAGCAGTGAAAGCACAGGAGATAATCAGCCCCAGCATTTT
TRBJ1-3 | TRBV10-2 | . | . | CASSIGGASGNTIYF | TGCGCCAGCAGCATAGGAGGGGCTTCGGGAAACACCATATATTTT
TRBJ2-3 | TRBV18 | . | TRBD2 | CASSTGLAGGQGTDTQYF | TGTGCCAGCTCAACTGGACTAGCGGGGGGCCAAGGCACAGATACGCAGTATTTT
TRBJ2-2 | TRBV9 | . | TRBD1 | CASSVALPDRGDGELFF | TGTGCCAGCAGCGTCGCCCTACCCGACAGGGGGGACGGGGAGCTGTTTTTT
TRBJ2-5 | TRBV2 | . | . | CASSERGFESETQYF | TGTGCCAGCAGTGAAAGGGGATTTGAGAGTGAGACCCAGTACTTC
TRBJ1-2 | TRBV6-5 | once | TRBD1 | CASSKTGGNGGYTF | TGTGCCAGCAGTAAAACAGGGGGCAACGGTGGCTACACCTTC
TRBJ1-1 | TRBV5-6 | . | . | CASSLETGEAFF | TGTGCCAGCAGCTTGGAGACAGGTGAAGCTTTCTTT
TRBJ2-7 | TRBV28 | . | . | CASSSNSKSYEQYF | TGTGCCAGCAGTTCAAACAGTAAATCCTACGAGCAGTACTTC
TRBJ1-6 | TRBV4-1 | . | . | CASSQASSYNSPLHF | TGCGCCAGCAGCCAAGCCAGCTCCTATAATTCACCCCTCCACTTT
TRBJ2-3 | TRBV24-1 | . | TRBD1 | CATSDPQGSADTQYF | TGTGCCACCAGTGATCCACAGGGGTCGGCAGATACGCAGTATTTT
TRBJ2-7 | TRBV28 | . | . | CASSSIQYEQYF | TGTGCCAGCAGTTCTATACAGTACGAGCAGTACTTC
TRBJ2-1 | TRBV6-5 | . | . | CASSYSISGLAEQFF | TGTGCCAGCAGTTACTCGATATCGGGGTTGGCTGAGCAGTTCTTC
TRBJ2-7 | TRBV19 | . | . | CASSMVGQFAQREYEQYF | TGTGCCAGTAGTATGGTCGGACAGTTCGCGCAGCGAGAATACGAGCAGTACTTC
TRBJ2-4 | TRBV5-1 | . | TRBD2 | CASSLAGGGNIQYF | TGCGCCAGCAGCTTGGCGGGGGGGGGAAACATTCAGTACTTC
TRBJ2-1 | TRBV27 | . | TRBD1 | CASSHDRGLSEQFF | TGTGCCAGCAGTCACGACAGGGGCCTTAGTGAGCAGTTCTTC
TRBJ1-4 | TRBV7-9 | . | . | CASSRDTEKLFF | TGTGCCAGCAGTCGGGACACAGAAAAACTGTTTTTT
TRBJ1-6 | TRBV5-6 | . | . | CASSYRPTGDNSPLHF | TGTGCCAGCAGCTACAGACCTACAGGAGATAATTCACCCCTCCACTTT
TRBJ2-6 | TRBV5-1 | . | TRBD1 | CASSLEGALSGANVLTF | TGCGCCAGCAGCTTGGAGGGGGCCCTCTCTGGGGCCAACGTCCTGACTTTC
TRBJ2-7 | TRBV7-9 | . | . | CASSQRQGRGEQYF | TGTGCCAGCAGCCAAAGACAGGGGCGGGGGGAGCAGTACTTC
TRBJ1-2 | TRBV9 | . | TRBD1 | CASSAQGAGPMGGYTF | TGTGCCAGCAGCGCTCAGGGGGCCGGACCTATGGGGGGCTACACCTTC
TRBJ2-7 | TRBV5-4 | . | TRBD1 | CASSIRDSYEQYF | TGTGCCAGCAGCATCCGGGACAGCTACGAGCAGTACTTC
TRBJ2-7 | TRBV19 | . | TRBD1 | CASSRTGNEQYF | TGTGCCAGTAGTAGGACAGGGAACGAGCAGTACTTC
TRBJ2-7 | TRBV9 | . | TRBD2 | CASSVGASGSYEQYF | TGTGCCAGCAGCGTAGGGGCTAGCGGATCCTACGAGCAGTACTTC
TRBJ2-7 | TRBV2 | . | . | CASSEGTRDRISSYEQYF | TGTGCCAGCAGTGAGGGGACAAGGGATCGTATTAGCTCCTACGAGCAGTACTTC
TRBJ1-6 | TRBV5-1 | few | TRBD1 | CASSPGTGNSPLHF | TGCGCCAGCAGCCCGGGGACAGGGAATTCACCCCTCCACTTT
TRBJ1-1 | TRBV7-9 | . | . | CASSPLNTEAFF | TGTGCCAGCAGCCCCCTTAACACTGAAGCTTTCTTT
TRBJ1-2 | TRBV2 | . | TRBD1 | CASSLTGLYGYTF | TGTGCCAGCAGCCTGACAGGGCTCTATGGCTACACCTTC
TRBJ2-2 | TRBV10-3 | . | TRBD1 | CAISESKGQPNTGELFF | TGTGCCATCAGTGAGTCGAAGGGACAGCCGAACACCGGGGAGCTGTTTTTT
TRBJ2-3 | TRBV10-3 | . | . | CATSGFTTPTDTQYF | TGTGCCACCTCCGGGTTCACCACCCCGACAGATACGCAGTATTTT
TRBJ1-4 | TRBV2 | . | . | CASSEGSGRGDEKLFF | TGTGCCAGCAGTGAAGGTTCGGGCAGGGGTGATGAAAAACTGTTTTTT
TRBJ2-1 | TRBV30 | . | . | CAWKVEEAYNEQFF | TGTGCCTGGAAAGTAGAAGAAGCCTACAATGAGCAGTTCTTC
TRBJ1-2 | TRBV4-1 | . | TRBD1 | CASSQEETGGVGYTF | TGCGCCAGCAGCCAAGAGGAGACAGGGGGCGTCGGCTACACCTTC
TRBJ1-1 | TRBV6-1 | . | . | CASSEAKTVGGGAFF | TGTGCCAGCAGTGAAGCGAAGACTGTGGGAGGGGGAGCTTTCTTT
TRBJ1-2 | TRBV3-1/TRBV3-2 | few | TRBD1 | CASSQAPGTGAFYGYTF | TGTGCCAGCAGCCAAGCCCCCGGGACAGGGGCATTCTATGGCTACACCTTC
TRBJ2-2 | TRBV19 | . | TRBD2 | CASRTSGGLTGELFF | TGTGCCAGTCGAACTAGCGGGGGACTTACCGGGGAGCTGTTTTTT
TRBJ2-2 | TRBV28 | . | . | CASNERIRGTGELFF | TGTGCCAGCAACGAGAGGATCAGAGGGACCGGGGAGCTGTTTTTT
TRBJ2-3 | TRBV27 | . | TRBD2 | CASAGGWGALDTQYF | TGTGCCAGCGCGGGAGGATGGGGGGCCTTGGATACGCAGTATTTT
TRBJ2-1 | TRBV29-1 | . | . | CSVAYRDFNNEQFF | TGCAGCGTTGCCTACAGGGATTTTAACAATGAGCAGTTCTTC
TRBJ2-5 | TRBV28 | . | . | CASKNTGEETQYF | TGTGCCAGCAAAAACACGGGGGAAGAGACCCAGTACTTC
TRBJ2-5 | TRBV9 | . | TRBD2 | CASSVGLAVGETQYF | TGTGCCAGCAGCGTAGGACTAGCGGTGGGAGAGACCCAGTACTTC
TRBJ1-2 | TRBV12-3/TRBV12-4 | . | . | CASSFRQSAGYTF | TGTGCCAGCAGTTTTCGACAGAGCGCTGGCTACACCTTC
TRBJ1-1 | TRBV24-1 | . | TRBD1 | CATVIGQGCTEAFF | TGTGCCACCGTGATTGGACAGGGTTGTACTGAAGCTTTCTTT
TRBJ2-7 | TRBV7-2 | . | TRBD1 | CASSPGTGIYEQYF | TGTGCCAGCAGCCCTGGGACAGGGATTTACGAGCAGTACTTC
TRBJ1-2 | TRBV6-5 | . | . | CASSFYNYGYTF | TGTGCCAGCAGTTTCTATAACTATGGCTACACCTTC
TRBJ2-1 | TRBV5-5 | . | . | CASSLWQGPYNEQFF | TGTGCCAGCAGCTTGTGGCAGGGGCCGTACAATGAGCAGTTCTTC
TRBJ1-1 | TRBV12-3/TRBV12-4 | . | . | CASSFHGYTEAFF | TGTGCCAGCAGTTTTCACGGGTACACTGAAGCTTTCTTT
TRBJ2-7 | TRBV6-5 | once | . | CASRRDSTYEQYF | TGTGCCAGCAGGCGGGACAGCACCTACGAGCAGTACTTC
TRBJ1-2 | TRBV28 | . | . | CASSPQGNGYTF | TGTGCCAGCAGTCCTCAGGGGAATGGCTACACCTTC
TRBJ2-1 | TRBV25-1 | . | TRBD2 | CASSDLKRGPYNEQFF | TGTGCCAGCAGTGACCTCAAGCGGGGGCCATACAATGAGCAGTTCTTC
TRBJ2-3 | TRBV29-1 | . | . | CSVLTRWTDTQYF | TGCAGCGTTTTAACTCGGTGGACAGATACGCAGTATTTT